The present entry profiles one T cell receptor (beta chain) with its context. Its antigen is unidentified. The sample is drawn from a study of T cell repertoires in cytomegalovirus infection. About the research overall: The study used recently identified HLA-C-restricted and well-studied HLA-B-restricted CMV epitopes. Public signatures in TCR beta pointed to CMV infection and matching HLA type.

Germline lookup yields CDR1 SGHTA and CDR2 FQGNSA. With 1 base removed from V and 6 bases from J, the gap between germline ends came to 6 bases. This CDR3 is 13 amino acids long. TCRdb re-analysed the reads in MiXCR, keeping a single row per CDR3 protein. The repertoire includes about 920,000 distinct CDR3 sequences, approximately 31% of them detected once, and roughly 13% sits in the top ten. The study's findings and limits: The ex vivo response was dominated by HLA-C-restricted CMV-specific TCR beta clonotypes.

The chain carries TRBV7-2 and TRBJ1-4; D is unclear. Sequencing used cultured CD8+ T cells from PBMCs, obtained from culture after CMV antigen stimulation. This sequence originates from a human donor in good health (CMV status not recorded). Some clones in this sample may be carry-over from other donors' samples. The CDR3 DNA is TGTGCCAGCAGCTTAGGGTTTTATGAAAAACTGTTTTTT. This codes for CASSLGFYEKLFF.